This TCR beta chain was sequenced in a study of blood T cell repertoires in COVID-19. Trimming took 4 bases from V and 0 from J, leaving 7 bases between them. Germline values: CDR1 LGHNT, CDR2 FRNRAP. The CDR3 is made up of 14 amino acids. TCRdb's copy holds only in-frame clones and misses some; the assay was immunoSEQ multiplex PCR. The top ten clones hold around 13% of a sample with 150,000 to 200,000 clones, approximately 87% of them seen once. The source material was peripheral blood. This TCR derives from a woman in her 70s with COVID-19, enrolled during active disease. The J gene is TRBJ2-1, the V gene TRBV12-5; no reliable D call. In DNA, the CDR3 is TGTGCTAGTGGTTATAGAAGCTCCTACAATGAGCAGTTCTTC. Protein: CASGYRSSYNEQFF. The variable domain in full, with the rest retrieved from reference TRBV12-5 and TRBJ2-1, is DARVTQTPRHKVTEMGQEVTMRCQPILGHNTVFWYRQTMMQGLELLAYFRNRAPLDDSGMPKDRFSAEMPDATLATLKIQPSEPRDSAVYFCASGYRSSYNEQFFGPGTRLTVL.